Listed below are T cell receptor beta chains from one sample, sequenced in a study of shared clonotypes between healthy human individuals. Produced via immunoSEQ multiplex PCR; TCRdb's table is partial and in-frame only. Of 800,000 to 1,200,000 clones in the sample, approximately 80% were seen once. Sequencing was done on a sample of memory CD4+ T cells from PBMCs. These receptors all come from a man aged 18 to 30 in good health. Some clones in this sample may be carry-over from other donors' samples. Both conserved end residues are part of each CDR3. A D gene is named only where the DNA matches it firmly. For some rows the clone size is stated as once, few or many, or as a class when expanded; others skip it.

d_call clone_size j_call v_call cdr3_nt cdr3_aa
- - TRBJ1-1 TRBV27 TGTGCCAGCAGTTTTGGTTACTTGAACACTGAAGCTTTCTTT CASSFGYLNTEAFF
- - TRBJ2-7 TRBV4-2 TGTGCCAGCAGCCAAGAGGACCCTCGCCTCGAGCAGTACTTC CASSQEDPRLEQYF
- - TRBJ2-3 TRBV10-3 TGTGCCATCAGCCCCAGCACAGATACGCAGTATTTT CAISPSTDTQYF
TRBD2 - TRBJ2-5 TRBV6-5 TGTGCCAGCAGGCACCCGGGGGGGGAGACCCAGTACTTC CASRHPGGETQYF
- - TRBJ2-6 TRBV5-1 TGCGCCAGCAGCTTGGAAGCTGGGGCCAACGTCCTGACTTTC CASSLEAGANVLTF
- - TRBJ2-5 TRBV18 TGTGCCAGCTCACCATCCCCTCGAGAGACCCAGTACTTC CASSPSPRETQYF
- - TRBJ1-1 TRBV14 TGTGCCAGCAGCCAAGGCTACTTGGGCACTGAAGCTTTCTTT CASSQGYLGTEAFF
TRBD1 - TRBJ1-2 TRBV19 TGTGCCAGTAGTACGGACAGGGGTGGCGGCTACACCTTC CASSTDRGGGYTF
- - TRBJ2-1 TRBV18 TGTGCCAGCTCTCCCCGGGCGAGGGGGGGCGCGACTAACAATGAGCAGTTCTTC CASSPRARGGATNNEQFF
- - TRBJ1-2 TRBV5-4 TGTGCCAGCAGCTTGTTGCAGGCTAACTATGGCTACACCTTC CASSLLQANYGYTF
TRBD2 - TRBJ2-1 TRBV30 TGTGCCTGGAGTGTGGGACTAGCGGGATACAATGAGCAGTTCTTC CAWSVGLAGYNEQFF
TRBD2 - TRBJ2-7 TRBV13 TGTGCCAGCAGCCGGCGGGAGGCGTCCTACGAGCAGTACTTC CASSRREASYEQYF
- - TRBJ1-4 TRBV4-1 TGCGCCAGCAGCCAAGTAGGGGCGCCTAATGAAAAACTGTTTTTT CASSQVGAPNEKLFF
TRBD1 - TRBJ1-2 TRBV6-5 TGTGCCAGCAGTCCACCGGGACAGGGGTGGGAAGGCTACACCTTC CASSPPGQGWEGYTF
TRBD2 - TRBJ2-1 TRBV30 TGTGCCGGGGACTCTAGCGGGAGGGCCAATGAGCAGTTCTTC CAGDSSGRANEQFF
TRBD1 - TRBJ2-7 TRBV7-9 TGTGCCAGCAGCTCGAGGACAGGGGGCTTCGACGAGCAGTACTTC CASSSRTGGFDEQYF
- - TRBJ2-5 TRBV18 TGTGCCAGCTCACCACCGAGTTCCCAAGAGACCCAGTACTTC CASSPPSSQETQYF
- - TRBJ2-1 TRBV5-1 TGCGCCAGCAGCTTGGGTCCCGAGCCCTACAATGAGCAGTTCTTC CASSLGPEPYNEQFF
- - TRBJ1-1 TRBV10-3 TGTGCCTCTATAGAGGGCATGAACACTGAAGCTTTCTTT CASIEGMNTEAFF
- - TRBJ2-1 TRBV7-8 TGTGCCAGCAGCTTAGCTCAGAGCTCCTACAATGAGCAGTTCTTC CASSLAQSSYNEQFF
TRBD1 few TRBJ1-5 TRBV10-1 TGCGCCAGCAGAACACAGGGGGACCAGCCCCAGCATTTT CASRTQGDQPQHF
- many TRBJ2-7 TRBV21-1 TGTGCCAGCAGCAAAGGGGAACTAGCGGAGTTCTACGAGCAGTACTTC CASSKGELAEFYEQYF
- - TRBJ2-3 TRBV7-9 TGTGCCAGCTCTACACTCCCGGATACGCAGTATTTT CASSTLPDTQYF
TRBD1 - TRBJ2-7 TRBV4-3 TGCGCCAGCAGCCAAGATAATCGACAGGGGGATTCTTGGCAGTACTTC CASSQDNRQGDSWQYF
TRBD1 - TRBJ1-2 TRBV19 TGTGCCAGTAGTATCGGGACAGGTTGGGGCTACACCTTC CASSIGTGWGYTF
TRBD2 - TRBJ2-5 TRBV28 TGTGCCAGCAGTTCTCCCTCAGCGGGAGGGGAAGAGACCCAGTACTTC CASSSPSAGGEETQYF
- - TRBJ1-2 TRBV27 TGTGCCAGCAGTTTAATGGGGCCCAGGGTTTATGGCTACACCTTC CASSLMGPRVYGYTF
- few TRBJ1-5 TRBV30 TGTGCCTGGGGGACTGATAGCAATCAGCCCCAGCATTTT CAWGTDSNQPQHF
- few TRBJ2-7 TRBV11-2 TGTGCCAGCAGCTTAGTGGGACATACCTACGAGCAGTACTTC CASSLVGHTYEQYF
- - TRBJ1-2 TRBV15 TGTGCCACCAGCAGCCGGGCACGCGGCTACACCTTC CATSSRARGYTF
- - TRBJ1-1 TRBV5-1 TGCGCCAGCAGCTTGGGGGCCCAGTTGACTGAAGCTTTCTTT CASSLGAQLTEAFF
TRBD2 - TRBJ2-5 TRBV4-2 TGTGCCAGCAGCCCCTGGACTAGCGGGAGTGGCGAGACCCAGTACTTC CASSPWTSGSGETQYF
- - TRBJ2-3 TRBV4-1 TGCGCCAGCAGCCAGAGGGTGGGACCCACAGATACGCAGTATTTT CASSQRVGPTDTQYF
- - TRBJ2-7 TRBV7-2 TGTGCCAGCAGCCCGGGCGGTGGGAATGTCTACGAGCAGTACTTC CASSPGGGNVYEQYF
- - TRBJ1-5 TRBV29-1 TGCAGCGTACAGGTTAGCAATCAGCCCCAGCATTTT CSVQVSNQPQHF
- - TRBJ1-5 TRBV15 TGTGCCACCAGCAGAACAGGTTTCAATCAGCCCCAGCATTTT CATSRTGFNQPQHF
TRBD1 - TRBJ1-2 TRBV6-6 TGTGCCAGCAGTTCAACAGGGGGCAACTATGGCTACACCTTC CASSSTGGNYGYTF
- many TRBJ1-5 TRBV6-1 TGTGCCAGCAGGGGGGGTGATCAGCCCCAGCATTTT CASRGGDQPQHF
TRBD1 - TRBJ2-5 TRBV5-6 TGTGCCAGCAGCTTGGCTGGGACAGGGGACCTAAGAGAGACCCAGTACTTC CASSLAGTGDLRETQYF
- - TRBJ1-1 TRBV6-6 TGTGCCAGCAGTTTCCCGAACACTGAAGCTTTCTTT CASSFPNTEAFF
- - TRBJ2-1 TRBV7-2 TGTGCCAGCAGCTCGAACCAGGATGAGCAGTTCTTC CASSSNQDEQFF
- - TRBJ2-3 TRBV7-2 TGTGCCAGCAGCTTAGCTTTTGGCGGGAGCACAGATACGCAGTATTTT CASSLAFGGSTDTQYF
- - TRBJ2-3 TRBV19 TGTGCCAGTAGCCTTAGTTCAAGCACAGATACGCAGTATTTT CASSLSSSTDTQYF
- - TRBJ2-7 TRBV5-1 TGCGCCAGCAGCTTGGGGGGCCAGGCCCCCTACGAGCAGTACTTC CASSLGGQAPYEQYF
- few TRBJ2-7 TRBV9 TGTGCCAGCAGCGTAGATCCAGGGGGAGGCGACGAGCAGTACTTC CASSVDPGGGDEQYF
TRBD1 once TRBJ1-1 TRBV27 TGTGCCAGCAGTCGTATAGTGGGGACAGGGAGGAACACTGAAGCTTTCTTT CASSRIVGTGRNTEAFF
- once TRBJ2-5 TRBV7-2 TGTGCCAGCAGTATTGGACAGCGCCAAGAGACCCAGTACTTC CASSIGQRQETQYF
- - TRBJ2-7 TRBV19 TGTGCCAGTAGTATAGACCATTCAGGTGGCCCCAGGAACGAGCAGTACTTC CASSIDHSGGPRNEQYF
- - TRBJ1-1 TRBV28 TGTGCCAGCACCCCCCCGGGTTTGAACACTGAAGCTTTCTTT CASTPPGLNTEAFF
- - TRBJ1-4 TRBV5-4 TGTGCCAGCAGCCTCCAGGACGGATTAAATGAAAAACTGTTTTTT CASSLQDGLNEKLFF
TRBD2 - TRBJ2-7 TRBV28 TGTGCCAGCAGCCCCTCTAGCGGGAGGGGTGGGTACTACGAGCAGTACTTC CASSPSSGRGGYYEQYF
- - TRBJ2-7 TRBV18 TGTGCCAGCTCATCGGCCTCCTACGAGCAGTACTTC CASSSASYEQYF
- few TRBJ2-7 TRBV7-8 TGTGCCAGCAGCTTAGTGGCACCCTCCTACGAGCAGTACTTC CASSLVAPSYEQYF
- - TRBJ2-1 TRBV28 TGTGCCAGCAGTTTGCAAGTGAATGAGCAGTTCTTC CASSLQVNEQFF
- - TRBJ2-3 TRBV7-8 TGTGCCAGCAGCTTAAGCCGGGCCGGCACAGATACGCAGTATTTT CASSLSRAGTDTQYF
- - TRBJ1-3 TRBV6-5 TGTGCCAGCAGTTCCGAGAATTCTGGAAACACCATATATTTT CASSSENSGNTIYF
- - TRBJ2-5 TRBV7-2 TGTGCCAGCAGCTTATTGGGTTTACAAGAGGCCCAGTACTTC CASSLLGLQEAQYF
TRBD2 - TRBJ2-1 TRBV4-1 TGCGCCAGCAGCCTTCAGGGACTAGTGGGGGAAGGGGAGCAGTTCTTC CASSLQGLVGEGEQFF
TRBD2 few TRBJ2-3 TRBV19 TGTGCCAGTAGTGATGATAGCGGGGCGGCTCGCACAGATACGCAGTATTTT CASSDDSGAARTDTQYF